The 14 T cell receptor beta chains given below trace back to one sample, sequenced in a study of vaccination and CD4 T cells after COVID-19. With the Oncomine TCR Beta short-read assay, DNA from cultured CD4+ T cells was sequenced. TCRdb fed the PCR reads into MiXCR, producing one record per CDR3 protein. The sample lists tens of thousands of distinct CDR3 sequences; roughly 37% were seen once. Treatment given: 10-day PBMC culture with coronavirus spike peptide pools or control peptides (ViraFEST assay). These receptors have no known antigen. The specimen was CD4+ T cells from blood, cultured in vitro, collected before SARS-CoV-2 vaccination. The receptors here all came from a human donor who received a COVID-19 vaccine.

This clonotype showed up just a few times. J is TRBJ2-4 and V is TRBV27; TRBD1 might be the D (6 bases). This CDR3 is built from 15 residues. Trimming took 6 bases from V and 0 from J, leaving 12 bases between them. Germline CDR1 and CDR2: MNHEY and SMNVEV (reference sequence). CDR3 amino acids: CASSLDSLAKNIQYF. The DNA of the CDR3 is TGTGCCAGCAGCCTGGACAGCTTAGCCAAAAACATTCAGTACTTC.

This chain links TRBV19 with TRBJ1-3; 7 bases match TRBD1. The J segment lost 3 bases and the V segment lost 8 bases, leaving 10 bases of the junction unmatched. CDR3 length: 15 amino acids. Germline V CDR1 and CDR2: LNHDA, SQIVND (reference sequence). The CDR3, as DNA: TGTGCCAGTGCCGGGACAGCGATTTTTGGAAACACCATATATTTT. It translates to CASAGTAIFGNTIYF. The full variable domain, its missing parts supplied by reference TRBV19 and TRBJ1-3, is DGGITQSPKYLFRKEGQNVTLSCEQNLNHDAMYWYRQDPGQGLRLIYYSQIVNDFQKGDIAEGYSVSREKKESFPLTVTSAQKNPTAFYLCASAGTAIFGNTIYFGEGSWLTVV.

This clonotype was recorded once. The CDR3 loop reads CASSPTISGTADTQYF. In DNA, the CDR3 is TGTGCCAGCTCACCAACCATTTCGGGGACAGCAGATACGCAGTATTTT. V usage is TRBV18 and J usage is TRBJ2-3, with 7 bases lining up with TRBD1. The V gene's germline CDR1 is KGHSH and CDR2 LQKENI. V lost 2 bases to trimming and J lost 4 bases; unmatched junction nucleotides: 9. The CDR3 consists of 16 residues.

V gene TRBV24-1 combines with J gene TRBJ2-3, with TRBD2 matching over 11 bases. Germline CDR1 KGHDR, CDR2 SFDVKD. V lost 6 bases, J lost 0 bases, and 10 bases stayed unmatched. This CDR3 contains 18 residues. The CDR3 sequence is CATSPTSGGVSSTDTQYF. The DNA for the CDR3 is TGTGCCACCAGTCCAACTAGCGGGGGTGTATCTAGCACAGATACGCAGTATTTT.

V gene TRBV10-2 combines with J gene TRBJ2-3; 10 positions match TRBD2. Trimming cost V 1 base and J 4 bases; bases outside gene matches: 5. The CDR3 totals 16 residues. CDR1 and CDR2 from the germline V gene are WSHSY and SAAADI. The CDR3 reads CASSEFRTSGPDTQYF. The CDR3 DNA follows: TGCGCCAGCAGTGAGTTCAGGACTAGCGGCCCAGATACGCAGTATTTT.

This clonotype was counted between two and nine times. This chain uses TRBV20-1 with TRBJ1-5; possibly TRBD1 for D (6 bases). The CDR3 loop spans 15 amino acids. Germline V lookup: CDR1 DFQATT, CDR2 SNEGSKA (reference sequence). Trimming stripped 4 bases from V and 7 bases from J, with 20 bases between. The DNA for the CDR3 is TGCAGTGCTATGGGCGGGGGCGCGTCGGGACAGCCCCAGCATTTT. It translates to CSAMGGGASGQPQHF.

The sample holds a few counts of this clonotype. The chain employs TRBV10-1 and TRBJ2-7, with 9 bases fitting TRBD1. The CDR3 totals 14 residues. J lost 2 bases, V lost 6 bases, and 5 bases had no gene match. CDR1 and CDR2 from the germline V gene are WNHNN and SYGVQD (reference sequence). CDR3 in amino acids: CASSRNRGPYEQYF. CDR3 sequence (DNA): TGCGCCAGCAGCAGGAACAGGGGGCCCTACGAGCAGTACTTC.

The chain combines TRBV18 with TRBJ1-5; D is unclear. The germline V gene encodes CDR1 KGHSH and CDR2 LQKENI. The CDR3 is 14 amino acids. With 6 bases removed from V and 0 bases from J, the gap between germline ends came to 9 bases. CDR3 coding DNA: TGTGCCAGCTCTCAGGAATATAGCAATCAGCCCCAGCATTTT. Protein: CASSQEYSNQPQHF.

This clonotype was counted once. This chain uses TRBV10-1 with TRBJ1-1, with D perhaps TRBD1 (5 bases). The V end was cut by 11 bases, the J end by 7 bases, with 14 bases between. Germline V gives CDR1 WNHNN, CDR2 SYGVQD (reference sequence). The CDR3 is 11 amino acids. As DNA, the CDR3 is TGCGCCCTTGGGGGGGGGGTTGAAGCTTTCTTT. It yields the protein CALGGGVEAFF.

The chain links TRBV15 to TRBJ1-1; perhaps TRBD1 as D (6 bases). Trimming stripped 1 base from V and 1 base from J, with 10 bases between. The germline gives CDR1 LNHNV, CDR2 YYDKDF (reference sequence). This CDR3 contains 15 residues. CDR3 nucleotides: TGTGCCACCAGCAGAGCAGTACAGGGGAACACTGAAGCTTTCTTT. This encodes CATSRAVQGNTEAFF.

V usage is TRBV12-3 or TRBV12-4 and J usage is TRBJ1-1; tentatively, D is TRBD1 (5 bases). The CDR3 runs to 12 residues. V was trimmed by 6 bases and J by 5 bases, leaving 10 bases between them. Here the CDR3 reads CASRKGRTEAFF. The CDR3 nucleotides are TGTGCCAGCAGAAAGGGGAGGACTGAAGCTTTCTTT.

V gene TRBV5-1 combines with J gene TRBJ1-2, with a weak D call TRBD1 (5 bases). Germline V CDR1 and CDR2: SGHRS, YFSETQ. V dropped 4 bases and J dropped 7 bases, with 23 bases sitting between them. The CDR3 consists of 16 residues. The CDR3 DNA reads TGCGCCAGCAGCCCGGGGTCAGGGTCCTTCAACGGTGGCTACACCTTC. Translation: CASSPGSGSFNGGYTF.

The chain uses TRBV19 and TRBJ1-6; 8 bases fit TRBD1. CDR3 size: 13 residues. The V and J ends lost 7 bases and 10 bases, in that order; junction bases with no gene match: 6. Germline CDR1 is LNHDA and CDR2 is SQIVND (reference sequence). For the CDR3, the DNA is TGTGCCAGTAAGCAGGGGGCCCACTCACCCCTCCACTTT. It specifies CASKQGAHSPLHF.

V and J are TRBV6-1 and TRBJ1-2, with D uncertain. Germline values: CDR1 MNHNS, CDR2 SASEGT. The CDR3 is 11 residues long. Trimming took off 8 bases at V and 8 bases at J, with 12 bases between the two ends. This CDR3 is CASFRMGGYTF. CDR3 in DNA: TGTGCCAGCTTCCGGATGGGCGGCTACACCTTC.